Described below is a single T cell receptor beta chain sequence and its context. Its antigen remains unidentified. These data come from a study of T-cell memory formation after mild COVID-19. The study's findings and limits: Among contracting clones, CD4+ were mainly CM/EM and CD8+ enriched in EMRA.

TCRdb re-analysed the 5' RACE reads in MiXCR, keeping a single row per CDR3 protein. The data hold 85,000 to 120,000 distinct CDR3 sequences, with roughly 12% observed a single time. The CDR3 length is 16 residues. V lost 6 bases and J 6 bases, leaving 20 bases between the germline ends. This chain joins TRBV12-3 or TRBV12-4 and TRBJ2-2, with a weak D call TRBD1 (6 bases). This sequence originates from an adult woman who had mild COVID-19 (a few samples of this study predate the infection). Cell type and time point are not known. Sequencing input: PBMCs or a T cell subset sorted from them (not recorded which). As DNA, the CDR3 is TGTGCCAGCAGCCTCCCGACAGGCCTGGCCGCCGGGGAGCTGTTTTTT. It yields the protein CASSLPTGLAAGELFF.